A single sample gave rise to the 11 T cell receptor beta chains below, sequenced in a study of cytomegalovirus exposure and HLA in healthy donors. PCR employed 60 Vbeta and 13 Jbeta primers. Data came from immunoSEQ multiplex PCR; TCRdb stores just in-frame clones and leaves some out. The data show over 130,000 clones, with 66% seen just once and approximately 6.5% held by the top ten. Sequences were obtained from PBMCs. These receptors were taken from a woman aged 60-70 years in good health and CMV-seronegative.

This chain links TRBV7-2 with TRBJ1-2; 7 bases are a match to TRBD1. Germline CDR1 and CDR2: SGHTA and FQGNSA. The CDR3 runs 14 residues. Germline trimming cut 3 bases from V and 2 bases from J; bases unmatched to any gene: 3. The CDR3: CASSFSRGNYGYTF. DNA of the CDR3: TGTGCCAGCAGCTTCTCCAGGGGGAACTATGGCTACACCTTC.

In its sample, this clone was seen once. The chain recombines TRBV9 with TRBJ1-2, with 12 bases fitting TRBD1. With 3 bases clipped from V and 3 bases from J, the junction kept 9 bases outside the gene matches. CDR1 is SGDLS and CDR2 is YYNGEE in the germline V gene. CDR3 size: 17 residues. CDR3 residues: CASSARDRGLFDYGYTF. For the CDR3, the DNA is TGTGCCAGCAGCGCCCGGGACAGGGGGCTTTTTGACTATGGCTACACCTTC.

This clone occurred a few times. The V and J genes are TRBV7-2 and TRBJ2-7; TRBD1 matches at 9 bases. Per the germline V gene, CDR1 is SGHTA and CDR2 is FQGNSA. This CDR3 has 16 amino acids. Unmatched junction bases numbered 11, after V lost 6 bases and J lost 2 bases. This chain's CDR3 is CASSSTSDRGAYEQYF. CDR3 DNA sequence: TGTGCCAGCAGTTCAACCTCGGACAGGGGAGCCTACGAGCAGTACTTC.

The chain uses TRBV11-3 and TRBJ1-1; D ambiguous. This CDR3 spans 16 amino acids. Germline assignment: CDR1 SGHNT and CDR2 YENEEA. The ends were cut back, 4 bases at V and 4 bases at J, with 19 bases in the middle. CDR3 region: CASSWLREGGRTEAFF. The CDR3 nucleotides read TGTGCCAGCAGCTGGTTAAGGGAGGGCGGTCGCACTGAAGCTTTCTTT.

CDR3 in DNA: TGCGCCAGCAGCGCGGTCCCCCCGGGACAAGCGAACACCGGGGAGCTGTTTTTT. Its protein product is CASSAVPPGQANTGELFF. The gene calls are TRBV5-1 and TRBJ2-2, with D maybe TRBD1 (6 bases). This CDR3 comprises 18 residues. The germline V gene encodes CDR1 SGHRS and CDR2 YFSETQ. The germline V and J ends were trimmed by 4 bases and 0 bases, with 19 bases remaining between them.

This sequence joins TRBV7-3 and TRBJ1-2, with 8 positions matching TRBD1. There are 13 residues in the CDR3. Trimming cost V 2 bases and J 7 bases; bases outside gene matches: 3. Germline V gene lookup returns CDR1 SGHTA and CDR2 FQGTGA. Here the CDR3 reads CASSLGQGSGYTF. The CDR3 DNA is TGTGCCAGCAGCTTAGGACAGGGTAGTGGCTACACCTTC.

This clone has a handful of counts. The rearrangement uses TRBV28 and TRBJ2-7, with no clear D. V shed 3 bases and J shed 2 bases, with 8 bases lying between them. The CDR3 is made up of 13 amino acids. Germline V lookup: CDR1 MDHEN, CDR2 SYDVKM. Here the CDR3 DNA reads TGTGCCAGCAGTTTTCGGAGTACCTACGAGCAGTACTTC. As protein: CASSFRSTYEQYF.

In this sample, this clone is medium-sized. V is TRBV7-9 and J is TRBJ2-5; D is perhaps TRBD1 (6 bases). The germline gives CDR1 SEHNR, CDR2 FQNEAQ (reference sequence). The length of the CDR3 is 15 residues. V gave up 5 bases and J gave up 7 bases, with 20 bases separating them. The DNA of the CDR3 is TGTGCCAGCAGCCCGCCGGACAGTCAGGGTTGGACCCAGTACTTC. Protein product: CASSPPDSQGWTQYF.

This clone has only one observation. The chain uses TRBV5-1 and TRBJ2-3, with D maybe TRBD1 (6 bases). The V end was cut by 3 bases, the J end by 3 bases, with 14 bases between. Germline CDR1 is SGHRS and CDR2 is YFSETQ. CDR3 length equals 15 residues. In nucleotides, the CDR3 is TGCGCCAGCAGCTCACAGGGTTATCAGACAGATACGCAGTATTTT. Translating it yields CASSSQGYQTDTQYF. Drawing the rest from reference TRBV5-1 and TRBJ2-3, the complete variable domain is KAGVTQTPRYLIKTRGQQVTLSCSPISGHRSVSWYQQTPGQGLQFLFEYFSETQRNKGNFPGRFSGRQFSNSRSEMNVSTLELGDSALYLCASSSQGYQTDTQYFGPGTRLTVL.

This chain links TRBV7-8 with TRBJ2-7; D might be TRBD1 (6 bases). This CDR3 spans 16 amino acids. The V end was cut by 1 base, the J end by 3 bases, with 16 bases between. Per the germline V gene, CDR1 is SGHVS and CDR2 is FQNEAQ. CDR3 nucleotides: TGTGCCAGCAGCTTAGGAGACAGGTCCCTTTACTACGAGCAGTACTTC. It is translated as CASSLGDRSLYYEQYF.

The genes are TRBV14 and TRBJ2-4, with TRBD1 matching over 8 bases. V was pared by 4 bases and J by 5 bases, with 4 bases of the junction left unmatched. The CDR3 extends over 14 amino acids. From germline, CDR1 is SGHDN and CDR2 FVKESK. CDR3 sequence: CASSRGDRQNIQYF. The CDR3 DNA reads as TGTGCCAGCAGCCGAGGGGACAGGCAAAACATTCAGTACTTC. Combining the CDR3 with reference TRBV14 and TRBJ2-4 gives the whole variable domain EAGVTQFPSHSVIEKGQTVTLRCDPISGHDNLYWYRRVMGKEIKFLLHFVKESKQDESGMPNNRFLAERTGGTYSTLKVQPAELEDSGVYFCASSRGDRQNIQYFGAGTRLSVL.